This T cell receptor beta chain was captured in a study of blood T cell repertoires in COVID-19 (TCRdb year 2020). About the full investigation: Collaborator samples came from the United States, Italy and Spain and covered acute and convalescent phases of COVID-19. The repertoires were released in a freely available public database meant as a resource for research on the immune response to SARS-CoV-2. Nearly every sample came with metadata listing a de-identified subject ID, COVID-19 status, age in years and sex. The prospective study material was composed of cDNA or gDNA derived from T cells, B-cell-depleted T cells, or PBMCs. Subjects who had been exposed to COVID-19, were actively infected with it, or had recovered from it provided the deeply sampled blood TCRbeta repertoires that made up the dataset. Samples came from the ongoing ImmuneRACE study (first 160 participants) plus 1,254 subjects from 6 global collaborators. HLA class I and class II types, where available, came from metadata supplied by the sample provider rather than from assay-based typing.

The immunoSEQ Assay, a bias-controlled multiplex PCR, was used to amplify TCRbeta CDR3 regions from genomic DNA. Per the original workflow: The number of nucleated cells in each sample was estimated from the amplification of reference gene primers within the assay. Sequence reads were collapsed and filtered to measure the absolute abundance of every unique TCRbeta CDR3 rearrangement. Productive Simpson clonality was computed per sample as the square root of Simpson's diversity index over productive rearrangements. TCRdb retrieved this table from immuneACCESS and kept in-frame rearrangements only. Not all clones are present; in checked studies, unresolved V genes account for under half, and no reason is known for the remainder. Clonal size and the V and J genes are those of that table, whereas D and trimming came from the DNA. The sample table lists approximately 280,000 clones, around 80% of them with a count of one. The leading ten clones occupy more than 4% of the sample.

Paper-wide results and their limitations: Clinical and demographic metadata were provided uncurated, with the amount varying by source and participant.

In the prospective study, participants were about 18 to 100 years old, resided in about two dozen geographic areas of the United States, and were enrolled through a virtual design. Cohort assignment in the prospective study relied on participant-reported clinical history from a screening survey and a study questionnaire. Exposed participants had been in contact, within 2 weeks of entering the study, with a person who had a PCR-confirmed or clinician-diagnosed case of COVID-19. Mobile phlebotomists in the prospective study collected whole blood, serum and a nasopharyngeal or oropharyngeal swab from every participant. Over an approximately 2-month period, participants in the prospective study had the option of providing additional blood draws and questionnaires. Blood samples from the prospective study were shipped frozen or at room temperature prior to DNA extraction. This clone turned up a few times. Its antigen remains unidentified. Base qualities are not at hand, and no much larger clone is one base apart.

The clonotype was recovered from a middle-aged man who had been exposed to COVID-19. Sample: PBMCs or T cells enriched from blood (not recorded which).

Here the CDR3 is given as CASRLSSGNTIYF. The bases read TGTGCCAGCAGACTGAGCTCTGGAAACACCATATATTTT. Rearrangement joined TRBV3-1 (or the pseudogene TRBV3-2) to TRBJ1-3, with the identity of the D gene unclear. CDR1 and CDR2, looked up from the germline V gene (reference sequence), are LGHDT and YNNKEL. There are 13 amino acids in the CDR3, from cysteine to phenylalanine inclusive. Here the CDR3 DNA is all that survives: 39 bases in frame from base 1. V loses 6 bases, J loses 0 bases, and the germline ends lie 6 bases apart.